A single sample is the source of the 17 T cell receptor beta chains below, sequenced in a study of cytomegalovirus exposure and HLA in healthy donors. Amplification used 60 Vbeta primers and 13 Jbeta primers. Sequencing used immunoSEQ multiplex PCR; TCRdb keeps in-frame clones, though not all of them. The data contain more than 200,000 clones, around 79% of them singletons. Sequences were obtained from PBMCs. The receptors stem from a girl aged 2 to 9 in good health and CMV-seronegative.

The chain couples TRBV18 to TRBJ1-1, with TRBD1 identical over 9 bases. From germline, CDR1 is KGHSH and CDR2 LQKENI. V was clipped by 4 bases and J by 3 bases; unmatched bases: 6. There are 15 residues in the CDR3. As DNA, the CDR3 is TGTGCCAGCTCACGAGGACAGGGGTTGGACACTGAAGCTTTCTTT. This translates into CASSRGQGLDTEAFF.

This chain links TRBV4-1 with TRBJ2-3; 13 bases are a match to TRBD2. The germline gives CDR1 MGHRA, CDR2 YSYEKL. Trimming cost V 0 bases and J 4 bases; bases outside gene matches: 7. The CDR3 has 18 residues. CDR3 protein: CASSQDPGLAGEADTQYF. In DNA form, the CDR3 reads TGCGCCAGCAGCCAAGATCCCGGACTAGCGGGAGAGGCAGATACGCAGTATTTT.

This chain joins TRBV6-1 and TRBJ2-3; perhaps TRBD1 as D (6 bases). The V gene's germline CDR1 is MNHNS and CDR2 SASEGT. Trimming took 7 bases from V and 2 from J, leaving 13 bases between them. The CDR3 spans 14 residues. This CDR3 is CASNRVVYTDTQYF. Here the CDR3 DNA reads TGTGCCAGCAACAGGGTAGTGTACACAGATACGCAGTATTTT.

This clone was detected only a few times. V usage is TRBV6-5 and J usage is TRBJ1-2, with TRBD1 as a possible D gene (5 bases). V lost 8 bases to trimming and J lost 4 bases, with 20 bases between them. Per the germline V gene, CDR1 is MNHEY and CDR2 is SVGAGI. This CDR3 comprises 15 residues. The CDR3 region is CASGRIDSSRYGYTF. CDR3 nucleotides: TGTGCCAGCGGTCGGATAGACAGTTCCCGCTATGGCTACACCTTC.

V is TRBV6-1 and J is TRBJ1-2, with 7 bases identical to TRBD1. CDR3 size: 15 residues. V dropped 6 bases and J dropped 0; count of bases not matched to a gene: 7. Germline lookup yields CDR1 MNHNS and CDR2 SASEGT. CDR3 loop: CASSAPGQSNYGYTF. The CDR3 DNA is TGTGCCAGCAGCGCCCCGGGACAGTCTAACTATGGCTACACCTTC.

The rearrangement joins TRBV4-2 to TRBJ1-1; D is uncertain. Germline CDR1 and CDR2: LGHNA and YNFKEQ. CDR3 length: 16 amino acids. V lost 0 bases to trimming and J lost 6 bases, with 17 bases between them. For the CDR3, the DNA is TGTGCCAGCAGCCAAGATATCCCCCGGGAACGGGCTGAAGCTTTCTTT. It specifies CASSQDIPRERAEAFF.

The chain links TRBV28 to TRBJ2-1; 8 nucleotides match TRBD2. The germline V gene has CDR1 MDHEN and CDR2 SYDVKM. The J segment lost 6 bases and the V segment lost 3 bases, leaving 7 bases of the junction unmatched. This CDR3 region has 15 residues. The CDR3 sequence: CASSLVGLGSNEQFF. The CDR3 nucleotides are TGTGCCAGCAGTTTGGTGGGACTAGGGAGCAATGAGCAGTTCTTC.

The table lists this clone with a few counts. Distinct nucleotide sequences in the sample also encode this CDR3. V usage is TRBV10-2 and J usage is TRBJ1-5; a possible D gene is TRBD1 (5 bases). CDR1 is WSHSY and CDR2 is SAAADI in the germline V gene. The CDR3 spans 14 residues. V was shortened by 2 bases and J by 4 bases, with 9 bases between the two germline ends. CDR3 residues: CASSEGALNQPQHF. The CDR3 DNA reads TGCGCCAGCAGTGAGGGGGCCCTTAATCAGCCCCAGCATTTT.

J is TRBJ2-1 and V is TRBV7-8, with a tentative D call TRBD1 (6 bases). CDR3 length: 15 amino acids. The germline CDR1 and CDR2 sequences are SGHVS and FQNEAQ. V lost 0 bases, J lost 4 bases, and 10 bases lay in between. CDR3 DNA sequence: TGTGCCAGCAGCTTAGCGGGGACATTATACAATGAGCAGTTCTTC. The encoded protein is CASSLAGTLYNEQFF.

The chain recombines TRBV19 with TRBJ1-5, with a possible D match to TRBD1 (5 bases). V was pared by 3 bases and J by 4 bases, with 13 bases between. Germline-derived CDR1 and CDR2 are LNHDA and SQIVND (reference sequence). The CDR3 loop spans 15 amino acids. The CDR3 reads CASSMVSGGNQPQHF. Here the CDR3 DNA reads TGTGCCAGTAGTATGGTAAGCGGGGGAAATCAGCCCCAGCATTTT.

V is TRBV5-6 and J is TRBJ1-6; D perhaps matches TRBD1 (5 bases). V dropped 3 bases and J dropped 7 bases, with 11 bases sitting between them. The CDR3 has 14 residues. Germline-derived CDR1 and CDR2 are SGHDT and YYEEEE. The CDR3 is CASSSTANNSPLHF. In nucleotides, the CDR3 is TGTGCCAGCAGCTCGACAGCAAACAATTCACCCCTCCACTTT.

The rearrangement uses TRBV7-2 and TRBJ1-2; D gene uncertain. V was cut by 5 bases and J by 8 bases, with 6 bases left in between. The CDR3 is 10 residues long. The germline V gene has CDR1 SGHTA and CDR2 FQGNSA. CDR3 in DNA: TGTGCCAGCAGCCGCTACGGCTACACCTTC. As protein: CASSRYGYTF.

The chain uses TRBV19 and TRBJ2-1; 10 nucleotides line up with TRBD2. The CDR3 is made up of 17 amino acids. The V gene's germline CDR1 is LNHDA and CDR2 SQIVND (reference sequence). The V segment lost 3 bases and the J segment 6 bases; nucleotides outside the gene matches: 11. CDR3: CASSISGGSGRFNEQFF. The CDR3 bases are TGTGCCAGTAGTATTTCCGGTGGTAGCGGGAGGTTCAATGAGCAGTTCTTC.

The J gene is TRBJ2-5, the V gene TRBV2; tentatively, D is TRBD1 (5 bases). Germline CDR1 and CDR2: SNHLY and FYNNEI. This CDR3 is built from 16 residues. Trimming left V 4 bases short and J 0 bases short, with 15 bases between. CDR3 sequence (DNA): TGTGCCAGCAGTGTCCAGGGTACCGAGTACCAAGAGACCCAGTACTTC. It translates to CASSVQGTEYQETQYF.

V and J are TRBV7-3 and TRBJ2-2; no clear D gene. The CDR3 sequence is 14 residues long. Trimming pared 4 bases from V and 5 bases from J, leaving 11 bases between. CDR1 and CDR2 from the germline V gene are SGHTA and FQGTGA. CDR3: CASSSQSRTGELFF. CDR3 coding DNA: TGTGCCAGCAGCTCCCAATCGAGAACCGGGGAGCTGTTTTTT.

The chain couples TRBV27 to TRBJ1-2; D may be TRBD1 (6 bases). V lost 3 bases and J lost 6, with 11 bases in between. This CDR3 region has 13 residues. Germline-derived CDR1 and CDR2 are MNHEY and SMNVEV (reference sequence). CDR3 nucleotide sequence: TGTGCCAGCAGTTTCTCAGGGGCAAATGGCTACACCTTC. It encodes CASSFSGANGYTF.

The gene calls are TRBV4-1 and TRBJ2-7, with D possibly TRBD2 on 5 matching bases. The CDR3 covers 17 residues. The V and J ends lost 0 bases and 4 bases respectively, with 19 bases between them. CDR1 is MGHRA, CDR2 YSYEKL, per germline. In nucleotides, the CDR3 is TGCGCCAGCAGCCAAGAGATAGGAGGCCCCGGTGGGTACGAGCAGTACTTC. Translation gives CASSQEIGGPGGYEQYF.